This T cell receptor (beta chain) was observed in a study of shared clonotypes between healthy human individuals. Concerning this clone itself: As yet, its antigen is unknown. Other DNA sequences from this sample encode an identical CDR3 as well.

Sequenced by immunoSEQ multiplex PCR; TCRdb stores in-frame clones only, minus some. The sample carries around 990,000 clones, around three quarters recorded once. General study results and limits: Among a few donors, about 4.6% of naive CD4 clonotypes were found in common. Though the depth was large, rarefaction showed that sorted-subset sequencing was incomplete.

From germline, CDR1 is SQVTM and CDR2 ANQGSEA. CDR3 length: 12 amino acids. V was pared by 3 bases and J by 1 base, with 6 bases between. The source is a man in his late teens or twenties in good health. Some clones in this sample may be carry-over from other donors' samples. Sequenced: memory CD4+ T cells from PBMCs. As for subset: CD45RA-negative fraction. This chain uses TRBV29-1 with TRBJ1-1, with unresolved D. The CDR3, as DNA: TGCAGCGTTGACAGGACGAACACTGAAGCTTTCTTT. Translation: CSVDRTNTEAFF. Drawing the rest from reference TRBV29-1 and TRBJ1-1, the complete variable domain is SAVISQKPSRDICQRGTSLTIQCQVDSQVTMMFWYRQQPGQSLTLIATANQGSEATYESGFVIDKFPISRPNLTFSTLTVSNMSPEDSSIYLCSVDRTNTEAFFGQGTRLTVV.